The clone carrying this T cell receptor beta chain has just one count. CD8+ and CD4+ blood T cells underwent TCR beta sequencing. TEMRA cells were FACS-enriched, unlike CD8+ and CD4+ T cells, which were negatively isolated. The source of the sample is a study of CD8 T cells in Susac syndrome. Reverse transcription of about 0.45 to 1 ug RNA was performed with random hexamers. Amplification of TCR beta CDR3 by immunoSEQ multiplex PCR spanned 54 Vbeta and 13 Jbeta. From the immunoSEQ multiplex PCR reads, TCRdb called clonotypes with MiXCR, one entry per CDR3 protein. The data show 160,000 or so distinct CDR3 sequences, with roughly 94% seen just once and about 0.089% held by the top ten. Material: CD4+ T cells from PBMCs. This receptor was identified in a human donor with multiple sclerosis.

CDR3 sequence: CASSLAEAGGNEQFF. CDR3 nucleotide sequence: TGCGCCAGCAGCTTGGCCGAAGCGGGAGGGAATGAGCAGTTCTTC. This chain links TRBV5-1 with TRBJ2-1; 10 bases are a match to TRBD2. The CDR3 length is 15 residues. Germline V CDR1 and CDR2: SGHRS, YFSETQ. V gave up 0 bases and J gave up 7 bases; unmatched junction bases: 4.